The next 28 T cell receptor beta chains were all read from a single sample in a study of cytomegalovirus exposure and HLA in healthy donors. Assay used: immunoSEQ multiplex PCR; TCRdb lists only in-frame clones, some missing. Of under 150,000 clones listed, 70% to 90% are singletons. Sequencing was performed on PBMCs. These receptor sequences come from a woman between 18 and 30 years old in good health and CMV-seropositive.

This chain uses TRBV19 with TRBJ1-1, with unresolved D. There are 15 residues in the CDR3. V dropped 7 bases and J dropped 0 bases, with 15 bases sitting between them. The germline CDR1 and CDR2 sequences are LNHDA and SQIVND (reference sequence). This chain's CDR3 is CASTLVGLMNTEAFF. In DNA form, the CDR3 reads TGTGCCAGTACCCTGGTAGGACTGATGAACACTGAAGCTTTCTTT.

The CDR3 here is CASSPAQGFNTEAFF. The CDR3 coding sequence is TGTGCCAGCAGTCCCGCACAGGGTTTTAACACTGAAGCTTTCTTT. V usage is TRBV28 and J usage is TRBJ1-1, with D perhaps TRBD1 (6 bases). Germline assignment: CDR1 MDHEN and CDR2 SYDVKM. V lost 5 bases to trimming and J lost 2 bases, with 15 bases between them. The CDR3 spans 15 residues.

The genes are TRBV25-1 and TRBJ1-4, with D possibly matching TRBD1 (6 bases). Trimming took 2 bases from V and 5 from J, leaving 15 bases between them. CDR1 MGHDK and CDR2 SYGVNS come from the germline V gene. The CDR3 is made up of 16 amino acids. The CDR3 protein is CASSEGWGHQNEKLFF. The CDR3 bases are TGTGCCAGCAGTGAAGGCTGGGGACACCAGAATGAAAAACTGTTTTTT.

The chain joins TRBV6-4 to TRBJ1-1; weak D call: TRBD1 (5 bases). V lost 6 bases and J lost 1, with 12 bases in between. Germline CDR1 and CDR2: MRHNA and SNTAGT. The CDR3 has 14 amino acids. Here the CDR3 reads CASSAGPGNTEAFF. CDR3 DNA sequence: TGTGCCAGCAGCGCGGGACCAGGGAACACTGAAGCTTTCTTT.

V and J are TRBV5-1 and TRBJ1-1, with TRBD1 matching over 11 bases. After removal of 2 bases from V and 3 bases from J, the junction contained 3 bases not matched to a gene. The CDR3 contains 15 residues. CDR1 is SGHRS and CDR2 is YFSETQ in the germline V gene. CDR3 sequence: CASSFAGQGDTEAFF. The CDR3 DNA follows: TGCGCCAGCAGCTTCGCGGGACAGGGGGACACTGAAGCTTTCTTT.

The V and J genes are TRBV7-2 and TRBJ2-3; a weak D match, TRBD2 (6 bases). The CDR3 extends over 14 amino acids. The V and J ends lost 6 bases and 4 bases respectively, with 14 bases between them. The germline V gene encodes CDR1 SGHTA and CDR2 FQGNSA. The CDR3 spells CASRGRMFPDTQYF. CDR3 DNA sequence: TGTGCCAGCAGGGGGAGGATGTTCCCAGATACGCAGTATTTT.

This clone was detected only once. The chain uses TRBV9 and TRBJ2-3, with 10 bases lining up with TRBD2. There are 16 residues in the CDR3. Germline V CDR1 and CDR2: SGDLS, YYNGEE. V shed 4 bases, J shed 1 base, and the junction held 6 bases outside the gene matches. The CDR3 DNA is TGTGCCAGCAGCCCTGGAGCGGGGGGGGGCACAGATACGCAGTATTTT. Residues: CASSPGAGGGTDTQYF.

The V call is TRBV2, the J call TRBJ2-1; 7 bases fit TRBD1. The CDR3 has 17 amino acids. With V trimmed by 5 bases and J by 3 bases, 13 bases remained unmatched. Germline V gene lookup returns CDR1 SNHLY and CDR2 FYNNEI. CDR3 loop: CASSRTGRQNSYNEQFF. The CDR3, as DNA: TGTGCCAGCAGTAGGACAGGAAGACAAAATAGCTACAATGAGCAGTTCTTC. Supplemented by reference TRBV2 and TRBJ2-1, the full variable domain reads EPEVTQTPSHQVTQMGQEVILRCVPISNHLYFYWYRQILGQKVEFLVSFYNNEISEKSEIFDDQFSVERPDGSNFTLKIRSTKLEDSAMYFCASSRTGRQNSYNEQFFGPGTRLTVL.

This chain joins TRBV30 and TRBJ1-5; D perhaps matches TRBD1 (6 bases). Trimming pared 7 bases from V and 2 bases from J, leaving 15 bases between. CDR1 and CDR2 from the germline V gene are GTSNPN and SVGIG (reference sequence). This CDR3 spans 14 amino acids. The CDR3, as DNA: TGTGCCTTCACAGGGTCGGGGCGCAATCAGCCCCAGCATTTT. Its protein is CAFTGSGRNQPQHF.

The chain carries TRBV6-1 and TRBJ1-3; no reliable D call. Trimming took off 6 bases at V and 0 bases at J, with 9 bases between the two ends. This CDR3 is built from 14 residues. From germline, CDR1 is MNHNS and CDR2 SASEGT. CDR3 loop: CASRMGSSGNTIYF. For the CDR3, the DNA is TGTGCCAGCAGAATGGGGAGCTCTGGAAACACCATATATTTT.

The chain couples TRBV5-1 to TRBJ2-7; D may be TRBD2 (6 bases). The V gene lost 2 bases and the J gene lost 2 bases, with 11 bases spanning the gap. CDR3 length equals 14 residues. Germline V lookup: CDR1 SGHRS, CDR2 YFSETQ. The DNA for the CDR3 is TGCGCCAGCAGCTTCGCCCGCGGGGCCTACGAGCAGTACTTC. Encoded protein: CASSFARGAYEQYF.

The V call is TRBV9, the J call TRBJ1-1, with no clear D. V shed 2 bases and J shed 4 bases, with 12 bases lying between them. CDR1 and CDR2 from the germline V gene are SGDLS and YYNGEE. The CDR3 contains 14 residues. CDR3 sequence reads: CASSVLGSGTEAFF. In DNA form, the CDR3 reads TGTGCCAGCAGCGTTTTAGGCTCGGGCACTGAAGCTTTCTTT.

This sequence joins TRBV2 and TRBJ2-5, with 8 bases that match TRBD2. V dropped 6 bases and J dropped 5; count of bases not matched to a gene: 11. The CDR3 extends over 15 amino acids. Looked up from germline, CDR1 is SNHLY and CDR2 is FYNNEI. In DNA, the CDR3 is TGTGCCAGCAGCAAGATAGCGGGGAGTGGGGAGACCCAGTACTTC. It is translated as CASSKIAGSGETQYF.

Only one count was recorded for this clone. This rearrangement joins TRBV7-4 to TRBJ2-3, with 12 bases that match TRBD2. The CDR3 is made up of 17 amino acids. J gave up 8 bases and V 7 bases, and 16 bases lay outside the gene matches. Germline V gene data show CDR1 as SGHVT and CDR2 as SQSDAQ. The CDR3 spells CASTLGLAGHPGGTQYF. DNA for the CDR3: TGTGCCAGCACCTTGGGACTAGCGGGCCACCCCGGGGGTACGCAGTATTTT.

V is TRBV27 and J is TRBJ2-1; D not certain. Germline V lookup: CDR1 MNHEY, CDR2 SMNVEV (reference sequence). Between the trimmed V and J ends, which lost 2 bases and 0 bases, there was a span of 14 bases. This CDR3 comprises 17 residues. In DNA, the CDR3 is TGTGCCAGCAGTTTAACTCGTCTAGGAAACTCCTACAATGAGCAGTTCTTC. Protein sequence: CASSLTRLGNSYNEQFF.

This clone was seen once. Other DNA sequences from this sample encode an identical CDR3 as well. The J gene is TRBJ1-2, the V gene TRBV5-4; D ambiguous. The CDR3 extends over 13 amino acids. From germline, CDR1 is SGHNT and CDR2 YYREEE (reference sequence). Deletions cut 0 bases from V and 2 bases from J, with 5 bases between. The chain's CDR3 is CASSLEQNYGYTF. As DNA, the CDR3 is TGTGCCAGCAGCTTGGAACAGAACTATGGCTACACCTTC. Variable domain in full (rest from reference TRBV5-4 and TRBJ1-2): ETGVTQSPTHLIKTRGQQVTLRCSSQSGHNTVSWYQQALGQGPQFIFQYYREEENGRGNFPPRFSGLQFPNYSSELNVNALELDDSALYLCASSLEQNYGYTFGSGTRLTVV.

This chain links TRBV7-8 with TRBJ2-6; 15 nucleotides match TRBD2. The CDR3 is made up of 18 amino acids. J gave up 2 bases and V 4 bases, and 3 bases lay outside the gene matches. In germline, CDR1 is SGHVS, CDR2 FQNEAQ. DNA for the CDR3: TGTGCCAGCAGCTCCGGACTAGCGGGGGGGCCTGGGGCCAACGTCCTGACTTTC. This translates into CASSSGLAGGPGANVLTF.

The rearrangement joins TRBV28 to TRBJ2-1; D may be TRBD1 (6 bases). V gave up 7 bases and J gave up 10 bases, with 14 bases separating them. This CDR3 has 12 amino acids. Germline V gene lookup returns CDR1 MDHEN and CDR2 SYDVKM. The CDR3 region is CASNLQGREQFF. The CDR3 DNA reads TGTGCCAGCAACCTACAGGGACGAGAGCAGTTCTTC.

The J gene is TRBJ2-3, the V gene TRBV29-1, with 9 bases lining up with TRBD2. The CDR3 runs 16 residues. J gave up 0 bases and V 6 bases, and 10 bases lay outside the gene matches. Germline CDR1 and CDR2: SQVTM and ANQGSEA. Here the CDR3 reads CSVLGLASGSTDTQYF. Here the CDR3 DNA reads TGCAGCGTCCTCGGACTAGCGAGCGGTAGCACAGATACGCAGTATTTT.

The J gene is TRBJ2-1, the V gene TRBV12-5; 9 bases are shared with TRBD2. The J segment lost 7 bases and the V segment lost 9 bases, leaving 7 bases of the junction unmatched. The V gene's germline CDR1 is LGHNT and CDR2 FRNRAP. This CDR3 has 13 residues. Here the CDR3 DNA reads TGTGCTAGCCTAGCGGGACCTGGAAATGAGCAGTTCTTC. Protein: CASLAGPGNEQFF.

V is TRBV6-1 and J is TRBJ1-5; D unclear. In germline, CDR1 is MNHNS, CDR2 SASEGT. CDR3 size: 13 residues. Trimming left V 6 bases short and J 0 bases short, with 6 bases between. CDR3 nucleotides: TGTGCCAGCAGCACAGATAGCAATCAGCCCCAGCATTTT. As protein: CASSTDSNQPQHF.

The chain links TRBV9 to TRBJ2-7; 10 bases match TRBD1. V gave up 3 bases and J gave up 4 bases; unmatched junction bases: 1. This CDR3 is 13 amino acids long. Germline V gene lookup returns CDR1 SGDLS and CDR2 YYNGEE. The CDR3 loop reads CASSGTGGYEQYF. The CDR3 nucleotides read TGTGCCAGCAGCGGGACAGGGGGGTACGAGCAGTACTTC.

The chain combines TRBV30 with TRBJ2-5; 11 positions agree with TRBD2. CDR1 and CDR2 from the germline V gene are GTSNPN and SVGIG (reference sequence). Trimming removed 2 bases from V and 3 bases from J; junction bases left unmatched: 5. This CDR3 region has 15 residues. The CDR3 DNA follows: TGTGCCTGGAGTAGGGGACTAGCGGATAAAGAGACCCAGTACTTC. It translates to CAWSRGLADKETQYF.

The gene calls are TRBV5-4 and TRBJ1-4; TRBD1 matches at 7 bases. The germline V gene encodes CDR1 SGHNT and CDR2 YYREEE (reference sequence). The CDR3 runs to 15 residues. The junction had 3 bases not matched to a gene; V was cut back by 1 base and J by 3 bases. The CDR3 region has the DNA TGTGCCAGCAGCTTGCAGGGGGAGTCTAATGAAAAACTGTTTTTT. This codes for CASSLQGESNEKLFF.

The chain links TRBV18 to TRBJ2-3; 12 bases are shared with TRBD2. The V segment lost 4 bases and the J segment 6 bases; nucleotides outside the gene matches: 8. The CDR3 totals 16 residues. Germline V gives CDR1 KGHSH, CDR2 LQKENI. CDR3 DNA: TGTGCCAGCTCACTGGCGGGACTAGCGGGTGTCGATACGCAGTATTTT. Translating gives CASSLAGLAGVDTQYF.

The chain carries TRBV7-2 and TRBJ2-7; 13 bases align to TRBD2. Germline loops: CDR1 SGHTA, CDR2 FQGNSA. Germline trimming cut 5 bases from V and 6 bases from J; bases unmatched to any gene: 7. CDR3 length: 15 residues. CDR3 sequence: CASSPTSGRAAEQYF. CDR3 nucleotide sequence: TGTGCCAGCAGCCCCACTAGCGGGAGGGCCGCCGAGCAGTACTTC.

The CDR3 DNA is TGTGCCACCAGCACCCAACAGGGCGCTAATGAAAAACTGTTTTTT. Amino acid sequence: CATSTQQGANEKLFF. The rearrangement links TRBV15 to TRBJ1-4; weak D call: TRBD1 (6 bases). Germline CDR1 is LNHNV and CDR2 is YYDKDF (reference sequence). This CDR3 has 15 residues. V was pared by 4 bases and J by 3 bases, with 12 bases between.

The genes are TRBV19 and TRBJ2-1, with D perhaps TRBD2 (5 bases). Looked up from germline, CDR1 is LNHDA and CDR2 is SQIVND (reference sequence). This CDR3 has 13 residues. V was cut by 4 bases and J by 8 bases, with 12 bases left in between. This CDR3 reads CASSTRGNDEQFF. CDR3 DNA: TGTGCCAGTAGTACCCGGGGTAACGATGAGCAGTTCTTC.